The 27 T cell receptor beta chains reported below all come from one sample, sequenced in a study of T-cell reconstitution after alpha-beta-depleted transplantation in children. A library of TCRbeta sequences, prepared with unique molecular identifiers, was generated. TCRdb independently ran MiXCR on the PCR reads; one entry per CDR3 protein. The sample lists 200,000 to 250,000 distinct CDR3 sequences, 24% occurring once. Material: PBMCs, mostly from graft donor cells, obtained 360 days after TCRalphabeta/CD19-depleted stem cell transplant. All receptors derive from a female patient younger than 10 who had a stem cell transplant for congenital amegakaryocytic thrombocytopenia, so the T cells may come from the graft donor.

This sequence joins TRBV11-2 and TRBJ2-6, with a tentative D call TRBD1 (6 bases). The germline gives CDR1 SGHAT, CDR2 FQNNGV. The V gene lost 5 bases and the J gene lost 7 bases, with 12 bases spanning the gap. The CDR3 is made up of 14 amino acids. The CDR3 is CASSGYRDANVLTF. The CDR3 coding sequence is TGTGCCAGCAGCGGATACAGGGACGCCAACGTCCTGACTTTC.

This clonotype was observed at least ten times. This rearrangement joins TRBV5-1 to TRBJ2-5, with D tentatively TRBD2 (6 bases). Germline CDR1 is SGHRS and CDR2 is YFSETQ. V dropped 5 bases and J dropped 5 bases, with 16 bases sitting between them. The CDR3 contains 14 residues. The CDR3 reads CASSGGRGQETQYF. The DNA for the CDR3 is TGCGCCAGCAGTGGAGGGAGAGGCCAGGAGACCCAGTACTTC.

The rearrangement uses TRBV7-8 and TRBJ2-7, with D unclear. V gave up 0 bases and J gave up 3 bases, with 15 bases separating them. Per the germline V gene, CDR1 is SGHVS and CDR2 is FQNEAQ. This CDR3 contains 16 residues. Written as DNA, the CDR3 is TGTGCCAGCAGCTTAGCGCTTGGCAGGAAAGGCTACGAGCAGTACTTC. This sequence encodes CASSLALGRKGYEQYF.

The CDR3 region has the DNA TGTGCCATCAGTGCGTTCAGCGACAATGAGCAGTTCTTC. Its translation is CAISAFSDNEQFF. The rearrangement joins TRBV10-3 to TRBJ2-1; D is uncertain. V lost 4 bases and J 5 bases, leaving 9 bases between the germline ends. The CDR3 covers 13 residues. Germline V gene lookup returns CDR1 ENHRY and CDR2 SYGVKD.

This clonotype was observed a few times. This sequence joins TRBV4-2 and TRBJ2-7; TRBD2 is a possible D gene (5 bases). The CDR3 length is 16 residues. The germline V and J ends were trimmed by 1 base and 4 bases, with 17 bases remaining between them. Looked up from germline, CDR1 is LGHNA and CDR2 is YNFKEQ. The CDR3 spells CASSQALAGVSYEQYF. The CDR3 coding sequence is TGTGCCAGCAGCCAAGCCCTAGCAGGAGTATCGTACGAGCAGTACTTC.

This clonotype has a handful of counts. The chain combines TRBV2 with TRBJ1-1, with 8 bases matching TRBD1. Trimming took 3 bases from V and 7 from J; bases not matched to a gene: 4. The CDR3 totals 13 residues. The germline CDR1 and CDR2 sequences are SNHLY and FYNNEI. The CDR3 bases are TGTGCCAGCAGTGAGCCAGGGGGCTTTGAAGCTTTCTTT. Translated: CASSEPGGFEAFF.

The chain joins TRBV5-1 to TRBJ2-1; tentative D call: TRBD1 (5 bases). The CDR3 is made up of 13 amino acids. Germline V gene data show CDR1 as SGHRS and CDR2 as YFSETQ. V dropped 2 bases and J dropped 6 bases, with 9 bases sitting between them. For the CDR3, the DNA is TGCGCCAGCAGCTTACACCAGGGCAATGAGCAGTTCTTC. Amino acid sequence: CASSLHQGNEQFF.

This clonotype showed up many times. The chain is built from TRBV2 and TRBJ2-1, with a possible D match to TRBD2 (5 bases). V lost 3 bases and J 0 bases, leaving 15 bases between the germline ends. The length of the CDR3 is 17 residues. Germline CDR1 is SNHLY and CDR2 is FYNNEI. The CDR3 nucleotides are TGTGCCAGCAGTGACCCGTCGGCGGGCCCCTCCTACAATGAGCAGTTCTTC. Protein: CASSDPSAGPSYNEQFF. The whole variable domain, remainder taken from reference TRBV2 and TRBJ2-1, is EPEVTQTPSHQVTQMGQEVILRCVPISNHLYFYWYRQILGQKVEFLVSFYNNEISEKSEIFDDQFSVERPDGSNFTLKIRSTKLEDSAMYFCASSDPSAGPSYNEQFFGPGTRLTVL.

This chain uses TRBV7-8 with TRBJ2-3, with 12 positions matching TRBD2. After removal of 4 bases from V and 0 bases from J, the junction contained 5 bases not matched to a gene. The CDR3 totals 17 residues. Germline assignment: CDR1 SGHVS and CDR2 FQNEAQ. CDR3: CASSSLAGGLSTDTQYF. As DNA, the CDR3 is TGTGCCAGCAGCTCCCTAGCGGGAGGGCTAAGCACAGATACGCAGTATTTT.

In this sample, this clonotype turned up many times. This chain joins TRBV3-1 and TRBJ2-3, with 7 bases aligning to TRBD1. V lost 3 bases and J lost 4; bases outside the gene matches: 4. The germline gives CDR1 LGHDT, CDR2 YNNKEL (reference sequence). The CDR3 totals 14 residues. CDR3 in amino acids: CASSQAQGADTQYF. The CDR3 region has the DNA TGTGCCAGCAGCCAGGCCCAGGGGGCAGATACGCAGTATTTT.

The rearrangement joins TRBV4-3 to TRBJ1-5, with no clear D. V shed 4 bases and J shed 6 bases, with 16 bases lying between them. CDR1 is LGHNA, CDR2 YSLEER, per germline. This CDR3 is 15 amino acids long. CDR3 in DNA: TGCGCCAGCAGCCTCCGATTGACGGGAACTCAGCCCCAGCATTTT. Translated: CASSLRLTGTQPQHF.

This clonotype turned up a few times. The chain is built from TRBV10-1 and TRBJ2-6; D is uncertain. The CDR3 spans 14 residues. Germline loops: CDR1 WNHNN, CDR2 SYGVQD (reference sequence). V lost 3 bases and J lost 2, with 5 bases in between. The CDR3 DNA reads TGCGCCAGCAGTGAAGGCCCTGGGGCCAACGTCCTGACTTTC. Translation gives CASSEGPGANVLTF.

This clonotype came up a few times. This sequence joins TRBV20-1 and TRBJ1-1, with D perhaps matching TRBD1 (6 bases). The CDR3 totals 13 residues. Per germline, CDR1 DFQATT and CDR2 SNEGSKA (reference sequence). V was shortened by 5 bases and J by 6 bases, with 16 bases between the two germline ends. Here the CDR3 reads CSAGQGGGPEAFF. CDR3 coding DNA: TGCAGTGCTGGCCAAGGGGGAGGGCCTGAAGCTTTCTTT.

The chain couples TRBV27 to TRBJ1-4; D unresolved. This CDR3 has 15 amino acids. Deletions cut 6 bases from V and 7 bases from J, with 18 bases between. Germline V gene lookup returns CDR1 MNHEY and CDR2 SMNVEV (reference sequence). The CDR3 bases are TGTGCCAGCAGGCCCGGGAAGCGCGGAGGTGAAAAACTGTTTTTT. It yields the protein CASRPGKRGGEKLFF.

This clonotype appeared a few times. CDR3 amino acids: CAISESGRQNTEAFF. Written as DNA, the CDR3 is TGTGCCATCAGTGAGTCGGGCAGGCAGAACACTGAAGCTTTCTTT. The rearrangement uses TRBV10-3 and TRBJ1-1; D uncertain. Trimming left V 0 bases short and J 1 base short, with 9 bases between. CDR1 and CDR2 (germline): ENHRY, SYGVKD. The CDR3 has 15 amino acids.

V gene TRBV12-3 or TRBV12-4 combines with J gene TRBJ2-7; TRBD2 agrees at 14 bases. Trimming at V came to 1 base and at J to 2 bases, leaving 10 bases not matched to a gene. This CDR3 comprises 19 residues. DNA of the CDR3: TGTGCCAGCAGTTTAGGGGGACTAGCGGGAGTGATCAGAACCTACGAGCAGTACTTC. It codes for CASSLGGLAGVIRTYEQYF.

The rearrangement uses TRBV4-3 and TRBJ2-1; no definite D call. The V and J ends lost 0 bases and 4 bases respectively, with 13 bases between them. This CDR3 contains 16 residues. Germline CDR1 reads LGHNA; CDR2 reads YSLEER. The CDR3 DNA reads as TGCGCCAGCAGCCAAGATTTAGGGTCCCCTTACAATGAGCAGTTCTTC. Translated: CASSQDLGSPYNEQFF.

The V gene is TRBV10-3, the J gene TRBJ1-3; D gene ambiguous. The CDR3 extends over 12 amino acids. Germline lookup yields CDR1 ENHRY and CDR2 SYGVKD. V dropped 2 bases and J dropped 2 bases, with 1 base sitting between them. The DNA of the CDR3 is TGTGCCATCAGTGAGGCTGGAAACACCATATATTTT. It encodes CAISEAGNTIYF.

The rearrangement uses TRBV29-1 and TRBJ1-3; D unresolved. Trimming shortened V by 6 bases and J by 3 bases, and 9 bases separated the two germline ends. This CDR3 comprises 12 residues. Per germline, CDR1 SQVTM and CDR2 ANQGSEA. The CDR3 sequence: CSVRNGGNTIYF. The CDR3 nucleotides are TGCAGCGTGCGGAACGGTGGAAACACCATATATTTT.

V gene TRBV2 combines with J gene TRBJ2-7; 9 bases map to TRBD1. Germline V gene lookup returns CDR1 SNHLY and CDR2 FYNNEI. This CDR3 has 14 residues. V shed 5 bases and J 6 bases; nucleotides not matched to a gene: 8. The CDR3 sequence is CASSSRTGEGEQYF. As DNA, the CDR3 is TGTGCCAGCAGTTCGCGGACAGGGGAAGGCGAGCAGTACTTC. The full variable domain, its missing parts supplied by reference TRBV2 and TRBJ2-7, is EPEVTQTPSHQVTQMGQEVILRCVPISNHLYFYWYRQILGQKVEFLVSFYNNEISEKSEIFDDQFSVERPDGSNFTLKIRSTKLEDSAMYFCASSSRTGEGEQYFGPGTRLTVT.

This clonotype was seen a few times. This chain joins TRBV2 and TRBJ2-7, with TRBD1 matching over 10 bases. Germline V gives CDR1 SNHLY, CDR2 FYNNEI. The CDR3 runs 15 residues. Germline trimming cut 3 bases from V and 1 base from J; bases unmatched to any gene: 3. CDR3 protein: CASSEGDRGSYEQYF. CDR3 nucleotides: TGTGCCAGCAGTGAGGGGGACAGGGGATCCTACGAGCAGTACTTC.

This clonotype showed up just a few times. The DNA for the CDR3 is TGTGCCAGCAGTTTTGCTAGCGGGGGAAGCGCTGGCGAGCAGTACTTC. Amino acids: CASSFASGGSAGEQYF. V usage is TRBV12-3 or TRBV12-4 and J usage is TRBJ2-7, with TRBD2 matching over 10 bases. The V and J ends lost 3 bases and 6 bases, in that order; junction bases with no gene match: 11. The CDR3 loop spans 16 amino acids.

The chain recombines TRBV4-1 with TRBJ2-5; no clear D gene. The CDR3 spans 14 residues. With 4 bases removed from V and 4 bases from J, the gap between germline ends came to 13 bases. The germline gives CDR1 MGHRA, CDR2 YSYEKL. The CDR3 DNA is TGCGCCAGCAGCCGCGACATGATAGTAGAGACCCAGTACTTC. Translating it yields CASSRDMIVETQYF.

In this sample, this clonotype turned up many times. The V and J genes are TRBV29-1 and TRBJ2-1, with D maybe TRBD2 (5 bases). The V gene lost 5 bases and the J gene lost 4 bases, with 12 bases spanning the gap. Per the germline V gene, CDR1 is SQVTM and CDR2 is ANQGSEA. The CDR3 runs 13 residues. As DNA, the CDR3 is TGCAGCGTTTCACCAACGGGGTACAATGAGCAGTTCTTC. Residues: CSVSPTGYNEQFF.

The chain carries TRBV14 and TRBJ2-3; 10 positions agree with TRBD2. CDR1 and CDR2 (germline): SGHDN, FVKESK. The J segment lost 0 bases and the V segment lost 0 bases, leaving 3 bases of the junction unmatched. This CDR3 has 17 amino acids. The DNA for the CDR3 is TGTGCCAGCAGCCAAGATCTAGCGGGAGCTAGCACAGATACGCAGTATTTT. Protein sequence: CASSQDLAGASTDTQYF.

The J gene is TRBJ2-3, the V gene TRBV4-2; D unclear. Germline values: CDR1 LGHNA, CDR2 YNFKEQ. V lost 0 bases, J lost 2 bases, and 9 bases lay in between. There are 15 residues in the CDR3. The CDR3 is CASSQDLGVTDTQYF. The CDR3 DNA reads as TGTGCCAGCAGCCAAGATTTAGGAGTCACAGATACGCAGTATTTT.

The V gene is TRBV3-1, the J gene TRBJ2-1; D is perhaps TRBD2 (6 bases). Germline-derived CDR1 and CDR2 are LGHDT and YNNKEL (reference sequence). The CDR3 extends over 19 amino acids. With 0 bases removed from V and 7 bases from J, the gap between germline ends came to 25 bases. The CDR3 sequence: CASSQDQLGSGLAGNEQFF. CDR3 in DNA: TGTGCCAGCAGCCAAGATCAGCTGGGTTCCGGACTTGCGGGAAATGAGCAGTTCTTC.